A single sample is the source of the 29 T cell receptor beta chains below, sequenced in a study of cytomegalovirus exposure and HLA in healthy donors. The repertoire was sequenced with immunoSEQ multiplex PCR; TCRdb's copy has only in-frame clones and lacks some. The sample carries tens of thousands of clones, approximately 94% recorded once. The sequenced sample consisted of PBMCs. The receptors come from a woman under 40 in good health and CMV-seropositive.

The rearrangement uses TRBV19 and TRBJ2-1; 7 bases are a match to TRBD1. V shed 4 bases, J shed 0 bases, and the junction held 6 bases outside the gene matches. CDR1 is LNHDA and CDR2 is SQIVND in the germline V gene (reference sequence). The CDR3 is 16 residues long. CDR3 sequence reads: CASSNGDSLSYNEQFF. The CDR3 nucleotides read TGTGCCAGTAGTAACGGGGACAGTCTCTCCTACAATGAGCAGTTCTTC.

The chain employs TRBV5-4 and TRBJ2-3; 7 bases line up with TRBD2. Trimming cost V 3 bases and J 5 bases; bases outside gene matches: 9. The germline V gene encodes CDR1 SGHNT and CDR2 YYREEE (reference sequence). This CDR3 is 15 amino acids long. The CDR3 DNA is TGTGCCAGCAGCTCCGATGGACTAGGTGTAGATACGCAGTATTTT. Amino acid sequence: CASSSDGLGVDTQYF.

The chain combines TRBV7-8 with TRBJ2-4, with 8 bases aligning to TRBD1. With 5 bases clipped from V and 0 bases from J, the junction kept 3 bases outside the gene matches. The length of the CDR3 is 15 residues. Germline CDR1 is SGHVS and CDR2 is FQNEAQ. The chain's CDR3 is CASSPGQGAKNIQYF. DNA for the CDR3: TGTGCCAGCAGCCCCGGACAGGGAGCCAAAAACATTCAGTACTTC.

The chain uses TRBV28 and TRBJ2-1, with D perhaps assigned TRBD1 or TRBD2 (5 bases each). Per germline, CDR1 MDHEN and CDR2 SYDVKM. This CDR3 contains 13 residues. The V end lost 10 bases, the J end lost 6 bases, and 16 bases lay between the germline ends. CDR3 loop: CAIRGVIPNEQFF. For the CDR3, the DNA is TGTGCCATCAGAGGGGTGATCCCCAATGAGCAGTTCTTC.

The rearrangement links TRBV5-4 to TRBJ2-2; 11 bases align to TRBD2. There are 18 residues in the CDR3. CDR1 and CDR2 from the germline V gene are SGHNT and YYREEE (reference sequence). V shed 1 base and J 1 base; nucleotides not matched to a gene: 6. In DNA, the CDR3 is TGTGCCAGCAGCTTGAGCCCGGGACTAGCGGTGAACACCGGGGAGCTGTTTTTT. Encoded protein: CASSLSPGLAVNTGELFF.

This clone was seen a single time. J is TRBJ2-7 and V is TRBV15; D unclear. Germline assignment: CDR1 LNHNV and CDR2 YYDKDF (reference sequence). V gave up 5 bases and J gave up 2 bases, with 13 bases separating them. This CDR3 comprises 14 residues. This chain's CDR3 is CATSLLGSAYEQYF. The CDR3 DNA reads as TGTGCCACCAGCCTACTTGGTTCGGCCTACGAGCAGTACTTC.

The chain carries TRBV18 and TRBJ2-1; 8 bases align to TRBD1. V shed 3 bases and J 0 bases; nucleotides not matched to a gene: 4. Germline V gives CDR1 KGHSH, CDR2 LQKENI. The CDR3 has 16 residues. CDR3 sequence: CASSPDRAISYNEQFF. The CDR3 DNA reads TGTGCCAGCTCACCGGACAGGGCTATCTCCTACAATGAGCAGTTCTTC.

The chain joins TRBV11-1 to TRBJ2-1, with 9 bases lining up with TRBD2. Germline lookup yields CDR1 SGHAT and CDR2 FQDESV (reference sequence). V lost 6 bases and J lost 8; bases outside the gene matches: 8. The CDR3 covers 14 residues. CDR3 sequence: CASSSPGLADEQFF. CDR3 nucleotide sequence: TGTGCCAGCAGTTCTCCGGGACTAGCCGATGAGCAGTTCTTC. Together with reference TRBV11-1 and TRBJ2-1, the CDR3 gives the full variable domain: EAEVAQSPRYKITEKSQAVAFWCDPISGHATLYWYRQILGQGPELLVQFQDESVVDDSQLPKDRFSAERLKGVDSTLKIQPAELGDSAMYLCASSSPGLADEQFFGPGTRLTVL.

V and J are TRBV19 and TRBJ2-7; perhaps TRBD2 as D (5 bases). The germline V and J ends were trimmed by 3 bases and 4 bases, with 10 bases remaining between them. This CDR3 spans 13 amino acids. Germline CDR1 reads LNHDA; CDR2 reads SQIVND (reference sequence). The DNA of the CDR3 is TGTGCCAGTAGTATCGGGATGTCGTACGAGCAGTACTTC. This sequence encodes CASSIGMSYEQYF.

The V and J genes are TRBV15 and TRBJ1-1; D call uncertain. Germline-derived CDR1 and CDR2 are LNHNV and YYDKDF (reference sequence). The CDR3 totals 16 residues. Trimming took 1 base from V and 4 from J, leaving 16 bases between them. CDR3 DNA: TGTGCCACCAGCAGAGCAAGCGGAACAGCCGGCACTGAAGCTTTCTTT. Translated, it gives CATSRASGTAGTEAFF.

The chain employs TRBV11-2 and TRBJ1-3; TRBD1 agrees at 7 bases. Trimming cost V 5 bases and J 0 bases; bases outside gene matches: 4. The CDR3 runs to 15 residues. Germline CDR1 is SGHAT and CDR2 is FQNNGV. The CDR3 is CASSPGQISGNTIYF. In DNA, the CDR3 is TGTGCCAGCAGCCCGGGACAGATCTCTGGAAACACCATATATTTT.

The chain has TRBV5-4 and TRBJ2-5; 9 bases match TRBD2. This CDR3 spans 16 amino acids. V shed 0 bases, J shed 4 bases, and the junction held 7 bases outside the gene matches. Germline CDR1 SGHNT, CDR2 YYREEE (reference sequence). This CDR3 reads CASSLVGGRGGETQYF. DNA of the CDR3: TGTGCCAGCAGCTTGGTTGGCGGGAGGGGTGGAGAGACCCAGTACTTC.

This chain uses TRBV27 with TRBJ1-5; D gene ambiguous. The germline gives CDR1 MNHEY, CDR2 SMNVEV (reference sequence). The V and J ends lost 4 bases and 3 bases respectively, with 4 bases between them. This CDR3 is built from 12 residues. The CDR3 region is CASSSFNQPQHF. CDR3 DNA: TGTGCCAGCAGTTCATTCAATCAGCCCCAGCATTTT.

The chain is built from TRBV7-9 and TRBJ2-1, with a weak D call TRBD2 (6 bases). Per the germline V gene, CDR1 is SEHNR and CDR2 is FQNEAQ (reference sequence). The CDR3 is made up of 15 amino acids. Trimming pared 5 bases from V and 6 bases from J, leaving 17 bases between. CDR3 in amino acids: CASSKGLFTGNEQFF. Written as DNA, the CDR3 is TGTGCCAGCAGCAAGGGACTGTTTACGGGCAATGAGCAGTTCTTC.

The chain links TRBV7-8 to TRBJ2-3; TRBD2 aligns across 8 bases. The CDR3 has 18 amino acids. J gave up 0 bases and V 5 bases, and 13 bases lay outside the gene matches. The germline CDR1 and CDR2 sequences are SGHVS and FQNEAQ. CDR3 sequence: CASSHGGRGRTSTDTQYF. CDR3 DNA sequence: TGTGCCAGCAGCCACGGGGGGCGCGGGAGGACCAGCACAGATACGCAGTATTTT.

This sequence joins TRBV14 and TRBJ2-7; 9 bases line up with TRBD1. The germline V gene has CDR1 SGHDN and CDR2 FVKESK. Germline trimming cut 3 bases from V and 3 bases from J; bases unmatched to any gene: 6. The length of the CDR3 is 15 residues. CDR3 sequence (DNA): TGTGCCAGCAGCCAGGGGACAGGGAAGGACTACGAGCAGTACTTC. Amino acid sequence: CASSQGTGKDYEQYF.

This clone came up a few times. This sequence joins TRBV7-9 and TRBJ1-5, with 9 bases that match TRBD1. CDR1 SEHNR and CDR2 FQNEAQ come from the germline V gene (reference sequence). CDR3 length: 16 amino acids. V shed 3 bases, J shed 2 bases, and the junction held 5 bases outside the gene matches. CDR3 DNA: TGTGCCAGCAGCTTTAATACAGGGGGCGGCAATCAGCCCCAGCATTTT. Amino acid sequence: CASSFNTGGGNQPQHF. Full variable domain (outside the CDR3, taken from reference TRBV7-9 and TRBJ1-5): DTGVSQNPRHKITKRGQNVTFRCDPISEHNRLYWYRQTLGQGPEFLTYFQNEAQLEKSRLLSDRFSAERPKGSFSTLEIQRTEQGDSAMYLCASSFNTGGGNQPQHFGDGTRLSIL.

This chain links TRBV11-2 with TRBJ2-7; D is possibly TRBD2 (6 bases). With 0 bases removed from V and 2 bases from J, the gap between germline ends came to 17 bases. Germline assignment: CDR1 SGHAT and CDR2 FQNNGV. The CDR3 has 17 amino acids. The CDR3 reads CASSLEGGRKATYEQYF. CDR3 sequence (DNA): TGTGCCAGCAGCTTAGAGGGGGGACGGAAGGCAACCTACGAGCAGTACTTC. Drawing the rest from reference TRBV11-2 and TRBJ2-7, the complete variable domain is EAGVAQSPRYKIIEKRQSVAFWCNPISGHATLYWYQQILGQGPKLLIQFQNNGVVDDSQLPKDRFSAERLKGVDSTLKIQPAKLEDSAVYLCASSLEGGRKATYEQYFGPGTRLTVT.

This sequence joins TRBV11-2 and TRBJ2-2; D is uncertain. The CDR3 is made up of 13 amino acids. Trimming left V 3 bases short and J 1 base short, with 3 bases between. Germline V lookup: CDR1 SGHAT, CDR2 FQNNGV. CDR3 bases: TGTGCCAGCAGCTTCGGGAACACCGGGGAGCTGTTTTTT. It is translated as CASSFGNTGELFF.

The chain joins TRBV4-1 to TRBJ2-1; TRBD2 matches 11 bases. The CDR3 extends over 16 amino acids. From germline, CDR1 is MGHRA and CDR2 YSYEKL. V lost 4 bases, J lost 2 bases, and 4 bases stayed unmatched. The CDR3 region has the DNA TGCGCCAGCAGCCTACAGACTAGCGGGGCCTACAATGAGCAGTTCTTC. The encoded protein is CASSLQTSGAYNEQFF.

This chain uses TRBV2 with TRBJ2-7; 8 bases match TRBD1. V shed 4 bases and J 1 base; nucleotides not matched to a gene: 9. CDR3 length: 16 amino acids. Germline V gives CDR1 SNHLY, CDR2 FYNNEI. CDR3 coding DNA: TGTGCCAGCAGTGGAGACAGGGGTGGCCTATCCTACGAGCAGTACTTC. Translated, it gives CASSGDRGGLSYEQYF.

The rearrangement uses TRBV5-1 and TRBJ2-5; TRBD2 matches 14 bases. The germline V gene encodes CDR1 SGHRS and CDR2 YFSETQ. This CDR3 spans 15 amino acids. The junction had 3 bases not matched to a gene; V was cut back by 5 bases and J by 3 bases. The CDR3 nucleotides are TGCGCCAGCAGACAGGGACTAGCGGGAGAAGAGACCCAGTACTTC. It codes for CASRQGLAGEETQYF.

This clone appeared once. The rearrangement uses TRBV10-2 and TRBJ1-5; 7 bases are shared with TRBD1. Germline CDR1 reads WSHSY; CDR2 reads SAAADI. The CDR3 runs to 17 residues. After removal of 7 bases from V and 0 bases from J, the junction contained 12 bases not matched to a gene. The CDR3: CASKIHGTDNSNQPQHF. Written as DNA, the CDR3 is TGCGCCAGCAAGATCCACGGGACAGATAATAGCAATCAGCCCCAGCATTTT.

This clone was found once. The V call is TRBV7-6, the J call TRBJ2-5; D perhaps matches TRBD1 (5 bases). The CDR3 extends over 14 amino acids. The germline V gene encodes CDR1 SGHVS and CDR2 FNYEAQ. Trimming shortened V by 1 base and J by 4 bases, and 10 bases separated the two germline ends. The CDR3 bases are TGTGCCAGCAGCTTAGGCGTGGGGCCAGAGACCCAGTACTTC. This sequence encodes CASSLGVGPETQYF.

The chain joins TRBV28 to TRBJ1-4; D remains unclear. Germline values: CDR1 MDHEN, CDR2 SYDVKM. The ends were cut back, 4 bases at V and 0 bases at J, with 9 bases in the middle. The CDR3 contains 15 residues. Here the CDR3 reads CASSSRRATNEKLFF. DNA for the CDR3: TGTGCCAGCAGTTCGAGACGGGCAACTAATGAAAAACTGTTTTTT.

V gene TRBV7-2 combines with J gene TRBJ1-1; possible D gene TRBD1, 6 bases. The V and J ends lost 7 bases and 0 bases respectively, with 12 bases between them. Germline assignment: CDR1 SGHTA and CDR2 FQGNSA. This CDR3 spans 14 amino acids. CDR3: CASTVGGLNTEAFF. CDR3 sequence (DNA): TGTGCCAGCACCGTAGGGGGATTGAACACTGAAGCTTTCTTT.

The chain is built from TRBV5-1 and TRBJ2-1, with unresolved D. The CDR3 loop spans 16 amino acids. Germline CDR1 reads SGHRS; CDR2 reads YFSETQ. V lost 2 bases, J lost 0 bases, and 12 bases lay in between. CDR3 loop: CASSFSSSRSYNEQFF. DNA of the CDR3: TGCGCCAGCAGCTTCTCGTCGTCCCGCTCCTACAATGAGCAGTTCTTC.

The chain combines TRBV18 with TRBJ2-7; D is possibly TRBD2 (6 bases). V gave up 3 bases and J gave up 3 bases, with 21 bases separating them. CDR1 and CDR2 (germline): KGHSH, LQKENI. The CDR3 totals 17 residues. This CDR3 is CASSPTTAGTPYYEQYF. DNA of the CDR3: TGTGCCAGCTCACCCACTACGGCAGGGACTCCCTACTACGAGCAGTACTTC. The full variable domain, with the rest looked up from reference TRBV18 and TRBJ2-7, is NAGVMQNPRHLVRRRGQEARLRCSPMKGHSHVYWYRQLPEEGLKFMVYLQKENIIDESGMPKERFSAEFPKEGPSILRIQQVVRGDSAAYFCASSPTTAGTPYYEQYFGPGTRLTVT.

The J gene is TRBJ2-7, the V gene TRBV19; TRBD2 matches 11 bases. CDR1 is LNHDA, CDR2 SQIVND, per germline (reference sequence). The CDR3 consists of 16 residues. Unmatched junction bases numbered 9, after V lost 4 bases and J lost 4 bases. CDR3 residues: CASSRGGLAGPYEQYF. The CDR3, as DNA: TGTGCCAGTAGTAGAGGCGGACTAGCGGGTCCATACGAGCAGTACTTC.